This T cell receptor beta chain was identified in a study of cytomegalovirus exposure and HLA in healthy donors. Whole-study context: Sequencing of around 200 million T cells in an earlier analysis found around 100 million unique TCR beta sequences. The study, taken as a whole, reports: TRBV6-2, TRBV6-3 and some other V segments were excluded as indistinguishable. A missense DCLRE1C variant was associated with V- and J-gene trimming of TCR beta chains in a later analysis, and an independent cohort replicated the association.

Per the germline V gene, CDR1 is KGHSH and CDR2 is LQKENI. V was pared by 2 bases and J by 0 bases, with 19 bases of the junction left unmatched. The CDR3 consists of 21 residues. This clone was found a few times. Antigen: not known. Vbeta (60) and Jbeta (13) primers were used in the PCR. This table comes from immunoSEQ multiplex PCR, and its TCRdb copy is limited to in-frame clones, with some not included. The data contain roughly 140,000 clones, around 10% of them singletons. Sequencing was done on a sample of PBMCs. The chain has TRBV18 and TRBJ1-1; the match to TRBD1 covers 9 bases. This TCR was sampled from a male donor in good health and CMV-seronegative. For the CDR3, the DNA is TGTGCCAGCTCACCAGACCCGGGACAGGGTACCCAGGTCTACATGAACACTGAAGCTTTCTTT. Encoded protein: CASSPDPGQGTQVYMNTEAFF.